This TCR beta chain was profiled in a study of blood T cell repertoires in COVID-19. Study context: Sources were T cells, B-cell-depleted T cells, or PBMCs; the material itself was cDNA or gDNA.

The germline V gene has CDR1 LGHDT and CDR2 YNNKEL (reference sequence). The CDR3 has 15 residues. V gave up 1 base and J gave up 3 bases, with 13 bases separating them. Sequencing was performed with immunoSEQ multiplex PCR; in TCRdb, only in-frame clones are kept and a portion is missing. The repertoire consists of over 60,000 clones, with around 74% occurring once and the leading ten covering 15%. The V call is TRBV3-1 (or the pseudogene TRBV3-2), the J call TRBJ2-7, with D perhaps TRBD2 (6 bases). The receptor was derived from a man aged 55 to 70 with COVID-19, enrolled during active disease. The sequencing sample was made of peripheral blood. The CDR3 region is CASSQVPGEGYEQYF. CDR3 in DNA: TGTGCCAGCAGCCAAGTACCGGGAGAAGGCTACGAGCAGTACTTC.